One sample yielded the 14 T cell receptor beta chains listed below, sequenced in a study of cytomegalovirus exposure and HLA in healthy donors. The PCR made use of 60 Vbeta and 13 Jbeta primers. The data were produced by immunoSEQ multiplex PCR, yet TCRdb's version contains in-frame clones alone and is incomplete. The listing contains some 140,000 clones. Material for sequencing was PBMCs. These receptors were collected from a woman in her sixties or seventies in good health and CMV-seronegative.

The chain carries TRBV10-2 and TRBJ1-2, with unresolved D. CDR1 is WSHSY, CDR2 SAAADI, per germline. This CDR3 spans 14 amino acids. With 4 bases removed from V and 4 bases from J, the gap between germline ends came to 13 bases. The CDR3 loop reads CASSVGRGGYGYTF. The CDR3 nucleotides are TGCGCCAGCAGTGTTGGGAGAGGCGGCTATGGCTACACCTTC.

The chain employs TRBV5-1 and TRBJ1-3, with no clear D. In germline, CDR1 is SGHRS, CDR2 YFSETQ. Trimming cost V 1 base and J 0 bases, with 11 bases left between them. This CDR3 contains 16 residues. This CDR3 reads CASSLTGIYSGNTIYF. The DNA for the CDR3 is TGCGCCAGCAGCTTGACCGGGATTTACTCTGGAAACACCATATATTTT.

V and J are TRBV9 and TRBJ2-1; 9 bases line up with TRBD2. J lost 3 bases, V lost 1 base, and 11 bases had no gene match. Germline lookup yields CDR1 SGDLS and CDR2 YYNGEE. This CDR3 is built from 18 residues. The CDR3 sequence is CASSVSGGSGGYYNEQFF. The DNA for the CDR3 is TGTGCCAGCAGCGTAAGCGGGGGTAGCGGGGGTTACTACAATGAGCAGTTCTTC. Supplemented by reference TRBV9 and TRBJ2-1, the full variable domain reads DSGVTQTPKHLITATGQRVTLRCSPRSGDLSVYWYQQSLDQGLQFLIQYYNGEERAKGNILERFSAQQFPDLHSELNLSSLELGDSALYFCASSVSGGSGGYYNEQFFGPGTRLTVL.

The rearrangement links TRBV7-3 to TRBJ2-3; 11 nucleotides agree with TRBD2. Germline V gene sequence: CDR1 SGHTA, CDR2 FQGTGA. The length of the CDR3 is 15 residues. V dropped 4 bases and J dropped 1; count of bases not matched to a gene: 1. CDR3 sequence reads: CASSWGLAGTDTQYF. The CDR3 DNA sequence: TGTGCCAGCAGCTGGGGACTAGCGGGCACAGATACGCAGTATTTT.

The genes are TRBV7-9 and TRBJ2-1; D unresolved. The germline gives CDR1 SEHNR, CDR2 FQNEAQ (reference sequence). This CDR3 comprises 12 residues. Between the trimmed V and J ends, which lost 6 bases and 6 bases, there was a span of 9 bases. In DNA, the CDR3 is TGTGCCAGCAGGGGCCCCGTCAATGAGCAGTTCTTC. Residues: CASRGPVNEQFF.

The genes are TRBV5-8 and TRBJ2-1; no clear D gene. Per the germline V gene, CDR1 is SGHTS and CDR2 is YDEGEE. The CDR3 sequence is 14 residues long. V dropped 0 bases and J dropped 7 bases, with 11 bases sitting between them. The CDR3 loop is CASSLGIVLNEQFF. CDR3 in DNA: TGTGCCAGCAGCTTGGGTATAGTGCTTAATGAGCAGTTCTTC.

The chain is built from TRBV27 and TRBJ2-1; 11 bases are a match to TRBD2. Trimming cost V 5 bases and J 4 bases; bases outside gene matches: 4. In germline, CDR1 is MNHEY, CDR2 SMNVEV (reference sequence). This CDR3 is 15 amino acids long. The CDR3 sequence is CASSNSGGAYNEQFF. The CDR3 region has the DNA TGTGCCAGCAGTAATAGCGGGGGGGCTTACAATGAGCAGTTCTTC.

J is TRBJ1-4 and V is TRBV19; possibly TRBD1 for D (5 bases). Germline lookup yields CDR1 LNHDA and CDR2 SQIVND (reference sequence). This CDR3 comprises 14 residues. V was clipped by 10 bases and J by 3 bases, with 15 bases between them. The CDR3 region has the DNA TGTGCCACACGGCATGGAGGGGCTAATGAAAAACTGTTTTTT. Protein product: CATRHGGANEKLFF.

The chain joins TRBV19 to TRBJ2-5; TRBD2 might be the D (5 bases). The DNA end is more similar to TRBJ2-7, so the J call may be wrong. Germline V lookup: CDR1 LNHDA, CDR2 SQIVND (reference sequence). The CDR3 has 15 amino acids. CDR3 amino acids: CASRKTYRGSYEQYF. The CDR3 nucleotides are TGTGCCAGTAGAAAAACCTACCGGGGATCCTACGAGCAGTACTTC.

This sequence joins TRBV15 and TRBJ2-7; D may be TRBD2 (6 bases). Trimming shortened V by 5 bases and J by 2 bases, and 13 bases separated the two germline ends. The V gene's germline CDR1 is LNHNV and CDR2 YYDKDF (reference sequence). The CDR3 covers 14 residues. CDR3 residues: CATSPGLSAYEQYF. CDR3 nucleotides: TGTGCCACCAGCCCCGGACTAAGTGCCTACGAGCAGTACTTC.

V is TRBV19 and J is TRBJ2-3; 13 bases agree with TRBD2. Germline V lookup: CDR1 LNHDA, CDR2 SQIVND (reference sequence). This CDR3 is built from 16 residues. V was pared by 4 bases and J by 6 bases, with 7 bases of the junction left unmatched. In nucleotides, the CDR3 is TGTGCCAGTAGTACCCGGACTAGCGGGAGTCCCGATACGCAGTATTTT. This sequence encodes CASSTRTSGSPDTQYF.

The rearrangement joins TRBV7-8 to TRBJ2-7, with D hard to call. There are 14 residues in the CDR3. V was cut by 2 bases and J by 3 bases, with 11 bases left in between. From germline, CDR1 is SGHVS and CDR2 FQNEAQ. The CDR3 reads CASSLSEVDYEQYF. The CDR3 DNA sequence: TGTGCCAGCAGCTTATCAGAGGTGGACTACGAGCAGTACTTC. The complete variable domain, with remaining parts taken from reference TRBV7-8 and TRBJ2-7, reads GAGVSQSPRYKVAKRGQDVALRCDPISGHVSLFWYQQALGQGPEFLTYFQNEAQLDKSGLPSDRFFAERPEGSVSTLKIQRTQQEDSAVYLCASSLSEVDYEQYFGPGTRLTVT.

The chain has TRBV7-9 and TRBJ1-1; 9 positions match TRBD1. The CDR3 sequence is 15 residues long. Looked up from germline, CDR1 is SEHNR and CDR2 is FQNEAQ (reference sequence). V shed 5 bases, J shed 4 bases, and the junction held 8 bases outside the gene matches. In DNA, the CDR3 is TGTGCCAGCAGCCCAAAGGGACAGGGTCTCACTGAAGCTTTCTTT. Encoded protein: CASSPKGQGLTEAFF.

J is TRBJ1-5 and V is TRBV18, with a weak D call TRBD1 (6 bases). CDR1 KGHSH and CDR2 LQKENI come from the germline V gene. The CDR3 is 16 residues long. The V and J ends lost 6 bases and 9 bases respectively, with 24 bases between them. The CDR3 reads CASSVGGGSPPSPQHF. Written as DNA, the CDR3 is TGTGCCAGCTCCGTTGGGGGGGGCTCGCCCCCATCGCCCCAGCATTTT.